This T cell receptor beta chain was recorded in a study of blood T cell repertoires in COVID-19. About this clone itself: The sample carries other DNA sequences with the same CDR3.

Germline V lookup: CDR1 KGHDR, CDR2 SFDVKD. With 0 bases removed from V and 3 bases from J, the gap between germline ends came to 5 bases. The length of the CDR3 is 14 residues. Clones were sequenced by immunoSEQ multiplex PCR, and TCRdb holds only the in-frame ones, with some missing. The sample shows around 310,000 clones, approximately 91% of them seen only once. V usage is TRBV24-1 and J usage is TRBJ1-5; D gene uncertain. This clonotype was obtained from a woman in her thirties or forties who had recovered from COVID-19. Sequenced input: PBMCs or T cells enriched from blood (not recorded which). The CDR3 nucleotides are TGTGCCACCAGTGATTTGCAGTCCAATCAGCCCCAGCATTTT. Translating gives CATSDLQSNQPQHF.